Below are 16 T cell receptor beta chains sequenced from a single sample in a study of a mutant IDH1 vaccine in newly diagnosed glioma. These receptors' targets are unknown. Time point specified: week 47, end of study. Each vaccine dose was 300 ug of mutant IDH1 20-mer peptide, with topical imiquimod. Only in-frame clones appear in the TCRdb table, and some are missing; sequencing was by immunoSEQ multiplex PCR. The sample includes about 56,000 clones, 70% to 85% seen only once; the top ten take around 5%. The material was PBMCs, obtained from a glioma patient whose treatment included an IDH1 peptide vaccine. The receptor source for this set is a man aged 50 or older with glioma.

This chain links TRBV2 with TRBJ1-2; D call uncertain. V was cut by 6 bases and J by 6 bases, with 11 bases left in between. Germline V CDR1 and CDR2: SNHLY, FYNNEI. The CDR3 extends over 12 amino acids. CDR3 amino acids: CASSPTRNGYTF. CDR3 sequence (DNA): TGTGCCAGCAGCCCTACTAGGAATGGCTACACCTTC.

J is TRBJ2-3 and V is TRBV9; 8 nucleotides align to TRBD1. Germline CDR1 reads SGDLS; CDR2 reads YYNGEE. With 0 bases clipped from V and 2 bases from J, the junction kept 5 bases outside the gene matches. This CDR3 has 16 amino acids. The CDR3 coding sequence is TGTGCCAGCAGCGTAGATCAGGGGGCTACCACAGATACGCAGTATTTT. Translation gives CASSVDQGATTDTQYF.

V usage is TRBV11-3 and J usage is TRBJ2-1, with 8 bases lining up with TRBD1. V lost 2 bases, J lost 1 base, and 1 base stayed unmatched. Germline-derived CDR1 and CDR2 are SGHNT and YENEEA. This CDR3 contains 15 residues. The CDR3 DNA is TGTGCCAGCAGCTTAAGGACAGGGTCCTACAATGAGCAGTTCTTC. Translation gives CASSLRTGSYNEQFF.

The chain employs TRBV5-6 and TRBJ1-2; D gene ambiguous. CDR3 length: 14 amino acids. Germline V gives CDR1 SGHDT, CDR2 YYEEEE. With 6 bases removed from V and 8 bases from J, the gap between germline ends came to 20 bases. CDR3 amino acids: CASTHPQGLGGYTF. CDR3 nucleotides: TGTGCCAGCACTCACCCTCAAGGCCTCGGGGGCTACACCTTC.

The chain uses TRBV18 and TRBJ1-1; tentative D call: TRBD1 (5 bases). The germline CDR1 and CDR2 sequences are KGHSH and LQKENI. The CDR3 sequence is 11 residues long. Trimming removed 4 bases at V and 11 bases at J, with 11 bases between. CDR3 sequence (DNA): TGTGCCAGCTCACAGGGGAGAGGGGCTTTCTTT. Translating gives CASSQGRGAFF.

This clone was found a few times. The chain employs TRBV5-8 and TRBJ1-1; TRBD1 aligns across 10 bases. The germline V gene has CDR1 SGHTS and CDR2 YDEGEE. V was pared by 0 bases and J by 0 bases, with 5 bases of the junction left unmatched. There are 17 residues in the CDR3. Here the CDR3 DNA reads TGTGCCAGCAGCTTGGCCGGGGACAGGGGTGTGAACACTGAAGCTTTCTTT. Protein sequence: CASSLAGDRGVNTEAFF.

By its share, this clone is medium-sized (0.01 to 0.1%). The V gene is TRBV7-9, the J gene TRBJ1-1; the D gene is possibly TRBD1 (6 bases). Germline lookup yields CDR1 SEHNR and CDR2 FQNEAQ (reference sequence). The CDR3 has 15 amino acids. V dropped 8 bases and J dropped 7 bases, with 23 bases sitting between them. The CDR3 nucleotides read TGTGCCAGCTTACGTAAAGCCGGGGGGCCGAATGAAGCTTTCTTT. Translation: CASLRKAGGPNEAFF.

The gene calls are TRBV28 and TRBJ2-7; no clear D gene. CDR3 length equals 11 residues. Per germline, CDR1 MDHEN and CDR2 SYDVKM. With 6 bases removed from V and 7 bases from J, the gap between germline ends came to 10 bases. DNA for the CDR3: TGTGCCAGCAGCCTACTGGGGGAGCAGTACTTC. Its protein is CASSLLGEQYF.

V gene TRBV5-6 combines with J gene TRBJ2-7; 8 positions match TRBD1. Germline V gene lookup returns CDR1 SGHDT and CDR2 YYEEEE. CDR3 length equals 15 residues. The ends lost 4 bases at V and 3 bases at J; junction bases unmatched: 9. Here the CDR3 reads CASSPTGDRIYEQYF. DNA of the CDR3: TGTGCCAGCAGCCCTACTGGGGACAGGATCTACGAGCAGTACTTC.

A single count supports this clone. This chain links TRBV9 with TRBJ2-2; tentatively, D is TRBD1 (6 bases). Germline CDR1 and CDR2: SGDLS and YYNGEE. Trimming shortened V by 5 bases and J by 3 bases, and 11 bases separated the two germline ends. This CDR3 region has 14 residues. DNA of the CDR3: TGTGCCAGCAGGAGGGACATATACACCGGGGAGCTGTTTTTT. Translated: CASRRDIYTGELFF.

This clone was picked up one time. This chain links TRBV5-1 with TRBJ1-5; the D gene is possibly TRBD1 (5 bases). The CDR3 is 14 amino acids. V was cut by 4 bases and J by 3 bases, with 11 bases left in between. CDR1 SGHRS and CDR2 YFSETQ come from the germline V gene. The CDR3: CASSPDSLNQPQHF. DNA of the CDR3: TGCGCCAGCAGCCCCGACAGCCTCAATCAGCCCCAGCATTTT.

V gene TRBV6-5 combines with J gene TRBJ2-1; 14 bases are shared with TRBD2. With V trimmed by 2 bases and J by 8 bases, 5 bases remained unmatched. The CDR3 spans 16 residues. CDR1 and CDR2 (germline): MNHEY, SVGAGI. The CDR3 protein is CASSYTTSGGDDEQFF. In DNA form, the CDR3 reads TGTGCCAGCAGTTACACGACTAGCGGGGGGGATGATGAGCAGTTCTTC.

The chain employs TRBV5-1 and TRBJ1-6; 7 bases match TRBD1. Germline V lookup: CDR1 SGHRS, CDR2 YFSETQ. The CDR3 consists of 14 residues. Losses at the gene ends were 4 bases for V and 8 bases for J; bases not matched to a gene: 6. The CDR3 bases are TGCGCCAGCAGCCCGGGACAGAGCGATTCACCCCTCCACTTT. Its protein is CASSPGQSDSPLHF. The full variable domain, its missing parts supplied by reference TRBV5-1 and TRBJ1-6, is KAGVTQTPRYLIKTRGQQVTLSCSPISGHRSVSWYQQTPGQGLQFLFEYFSETQRNKGNFPGRFSGRQFSNSRSEMNVSTLELGDSALYLCASSPGQSDSPLHFGNGTRLTVT.

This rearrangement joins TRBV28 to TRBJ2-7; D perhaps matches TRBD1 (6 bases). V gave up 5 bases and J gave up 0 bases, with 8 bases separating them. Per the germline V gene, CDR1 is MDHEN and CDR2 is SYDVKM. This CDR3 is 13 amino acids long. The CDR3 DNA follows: TGTGCCAGCAGTACAGGGACCTCCTACGAGCAGTACTTC. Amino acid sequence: CASSTGTSYEQYF.

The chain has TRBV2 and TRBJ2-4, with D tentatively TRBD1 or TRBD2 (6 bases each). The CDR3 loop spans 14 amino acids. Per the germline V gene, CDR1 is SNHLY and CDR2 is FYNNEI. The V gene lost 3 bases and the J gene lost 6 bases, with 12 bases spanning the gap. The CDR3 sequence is CASSESRGGNIQYF. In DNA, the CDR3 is TGTGCCAGCAGTGAGTCCAGGGGAGGAAACATTCAGTACTTC.

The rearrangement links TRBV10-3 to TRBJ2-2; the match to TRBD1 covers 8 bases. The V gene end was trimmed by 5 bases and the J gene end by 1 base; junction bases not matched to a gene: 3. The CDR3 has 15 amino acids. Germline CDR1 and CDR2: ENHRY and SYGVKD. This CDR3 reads CAISPGTGNTGELFF. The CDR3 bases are TGTGCCATCAGTCCCGGGACAGGGAACACCGGGGAGCTGTTTTTT.